This is a list of T cell receptor beta chains from one sample in a study of shared clonotypes between healthy human individuals. Sequencing used immunoSEQ multiplex PCR; TCRdb keeps in-frame clones, though not all of them. The repertoire has about 380,000 clones, about 96% of them found once; the top ten carry about 0.34%. Sequencing was carried out using memory CD8+ T cells sorted from blood. The receptors shown here come from a young man in good health. Each CDR3 is given with its conserved first and last residue. A D gene is named only where the DNA matches it firmly. Some rows mark clone size as missing; the rest say once, few, many or name a class of expanded clone.

CDR3 length	V gene	J gene	D gene	clone size	CDR3 DNA	CDR3 protein
13	TRBV28	TRBJ1-4	.	once	TGTGCCAGCAGTTCCGCAGGAGGCGAAAAACTGTTTTTT	CASSSAGGEKLFF
15	TRBV5-5	TRBJ2-1	TRBD1	once	TGTGCCAGCAGCTTCCCGGGACAGGACCACAATGAGCAGTTCTTC	CASSFPGQDHNEQFF
16	TRBV28	TRBJ2-3	TRBD1	.	TGTGCCAGCAGTTTACCACCGGACAGGACTTCAGATACGCAGTATTTT	CASSLPPDRTSDTQYF
14	TRBV5-6	TRBJ1-2	.	.	TGTGCCAGCAGCTTTGTCCAGTCGAACTATGGCTACACCTTC	CASSFVQSNYGYTF
14	TRBV4-1	TRBJ1-2	.	.	TGCGCCAGCAGCCAGATCGGAGGGAGCTATGGCTACACCTTC	CASSQIGGSYGYTF
16	TRBV7-4	TRBJ2-7	.	.	TGTGCCAGCAGACCCCCCCCGGGAACCCACTCCTACGAGCAGTACTTC	CASRPPPGTHSYEQYF
11	TRBV19	TRBJ2-1	.	.	TGTGCCAGTACCGGGTATGGTAGCGAGTTCTTC	CASTGYGSEFF
17	TRBV11-2	TRBJ2-7	TRBD2	.	TGTGCCAGCAGCTTATCCCTCCTAGCGGGAGGCAACTACGAGCAGTACTTC	CASSLSLLAGGNYEQYF
17	TRBV25-1	TRBJ2-1	TRBD1	.	TGTGCCAGCAGTGACCTAAACAGGGGGCGCCCCTACAATGAGCAGTTCTTC	CASSDLNRGRPYNEQFF
15	TRBV11-2	TRBJ2-1	.	.	TGTGCCAGCAGCTTAGCGGAGGGCCGGGTCAGTGAGCAGTTCTTC	CASSLAEGRVSEQFF
13	TRBV5-6	TRBJ2-1	TRBD1	.	TGTGCCAGCAGCTTGGGACAGGGCAATGAGCAGTTCTTC	CASSLGQGNEQFF
14	TRBV27	TRBJ2-1	.	.	TGTGCCAGCAGTTTATCGACCCAGGGTAATGAGCAGTTCTTC	CASSLSTQGNEQFF
16	TRBV5-1	TRBJ2-7	TRBD2	few	TGCGCCAGCAGCCTGACCCTAGCGGGAGGGCTATCCGAGCAGTACTTC	CASSLTLAGGLSEQYF
14	TRBV28	TRBJ1-5	.	.	TGTGCCAGCAGTTTTTGGCAGGGCAATCAGCCCCAGCATTTT	CASSFWQGNQPQHF
15	TRBV10-3	TRBJ1-3	.	.	TGTGCCATCAGTGAGTCGCCAGGGGCTGGAAACACCATATATTTT	CAISESPGAGNTIYF
18	TRBV7-9	TRBJ2-5	TRBD1	.	TGTGCCAGCAGCCTTCACAGGGGGTCCCGATTACGGCAAGAGACCCAGTACTTC	CASSLHRGSRLRQETQYF
16	TRBV14	TRBJ2-1	.	.	TGTGCCAGCAGCCAAGGAGTGAGGGGCTTCTACAATGAGCAGTTCTTC	CASSQGVRGFYNEQFF
12	TRBV7-9	TRBJ1-3	.	.	TGTGCCAGCAGCTTCGCCGGAAACACCATATATTTT	CASSFAGNTIYF
13	TRBV5-1	TRBJ2-3	.	.	TGCGCCAGCAGCTTGACGACAACAGATACGCAGTATTTT	CASSLTTTDTQYF
14	TRBV27	TRBJ2-2	.	.	TGTGCCAGCTCAGAGGCCACGAACACCGGGGAGCTGTTTTTT	CASSEATNTGELFF